This passage covers 25 T cell receptor beta chains from one sample sequenced in a study of blood T cell repertoires in COVID-19. TCRdb keeps only in-frame clones here, not all; method: immunoSEQ multiplex PCR. The sample yields some 530,000 clones, roughly 85% seen once. Sequencing was performed on peripheral blood. Receptors originate from a human donor in a cohort sampled during active COVID-19.

The gene calls are TRBV3-1 (or the pseudogene TRBV3-2) and TRBJ1-2; the D gene is possibly TRBD1 (6 bases). Trimming stripped 6 bases from V and 7 bases from J, with 15 bases between. CDR1 and CDR2 (germline): LGHDT, YNNKEL (reference sequence). The CDR3 covers 13 residues. The DNA of the CDR3 is TGTGCCAGCAGTCGTAATGCAGGGGTTGGCTACACCTTC. It encodes CASSRNAGVGYTF.

The J gene is TRBJ1-2, the V gene TRBV6-6; D is ambiguous. The CDR3 totals 13 residues. Deletions cut 4 bases from V and 1 base from J, with 7 bases between. Per germline, CDR1 MNHNY and CDR2 SVGAGI (reference sequence). In nucleotides, the CDR3 is TGTGCCAGCAGTTTATCGGTTAACTATGGCTACACCTTC. It encodes CASSLSVNYGYTF.

The chain recombines TRBV29-1 with TRBJ2-5; D call uncertain. Germline CDR1 is SQVTM and CDR2 is ANQGSEA. Trimming shortened V by 5 bases and J by 1 base, and 2 bases separated the two germline ends. The CDR3 consists of 10 residues. The CDR3 coding sequence is TGCAGCGTTCGCCAAGAGACCCAGTACTTC. Protein product: CSVRQETQYF. The variable domain in full, with the rest retrieved from reference TRBV29-1 and TRBJ2-5, is SAVISQKPSRDICQRGTSLTIQCQVDSQVTMMFWYRQQPGQSLTLIATANQGSEATYESGFVIDKFPISRPNLTFSTLTVSNMSPEDSSIYLCSVRQETQYFGPGTRLLVL.

V gene TRBV28 combines with J gene TRBJ2-5; 9 bases align to TRBD1. J gave up 4 bases and V 1 base, and 4 bases lay outside the gene matches. This CDR3 contains 15 residues. The germline V gene encodes CDR1 MDHEN and CDR2 SYDVKM. This CDR3 reads CASSLSHRGRETQYF. For the CDR3, the DNA is TGTGCCAGCAGTTTATCCCACAGGGGGCGAGAGACCCAGTACTTC.

The V and J genes are TRBV18 and TRBJ1-5; TRBD1 might be the D (5 bases). The V end lost 0 bases, the J end lost 4 bases, and 13 bases lay between the germline ends. From germline, CDR1 is KGHSH and CDR2 LQKENI. The CDR3 consists of 16 residues. CDR3 sequence: CASSPPSWQGNQPQHF. The CDR3 region has the DNA TGTGCCAGCTCACCACCGAGTTGGCAGGGTAATCAGCCCCAGCATTTT. Variable domain in full (rest from reference TRBV18 and TRBJ1-5): NAGVMQNPRHLVRRRGQEARLRCSPMKGHSHVYWYRQLPEEGLKFMVYLQKENIIDESGMPKERFSAEFPKEGPSILRIQQVVRGDSAAYFCASSPPSWQGNQPQHFGDGTRLSIL.

The chain joins TRBV28 to TRBJ2-5, with unresolved D. Trimming left V 3 bases short and J 5 bases short, with 10 bases between. Germline assignment: CDR1 MDHEN and CDR2 SYDVKM. This CDR3 contains 13 residues. CDR3 nucleotides: TGTGCCAGCAGTTTTCCGGGTGGGGAGACCCAGTACTTC. This sequence encodes CASSFPGGETQYF.

The CDR3 region has the DNA TGTGCCACCAGTGATGAGGCTAGCGGGAGCCTAGATACGCAGTATTTT. Its translation: CATSDEASGSLDTQYF. The V gene is TRBV24-1, the J gene TRBJ2-3; 10 nucleotides align to TRBD2. The CDR3 totals 16 residues. V was clipped by 3 bases and J by 5 bases; unmatched bases: 7. Germline V CDR1 and CDR2: KGHDR, SFDVKD.

The rearrangement links TRBV24-1 to TRBJ2-1, with 7 positions matching TRBD2. This CDR3 has 13 amino acids. CDR1 KGHDR and CDR2 SFDVKD come from the germline V gene. V lost 7 bases, J lost 7 bases, and 6 bases stayed unmatched. The chain's CDR3 is CATRAPGGNEQFF. In nucleotides, the CDR3 is TGTGCCACCAGGGCCCCCGGGGGGAATGAGCAGTTCTTC.

The chain has TRBV3-1 (or the pseudogene TRBV3-2) and TRBJ1-4; 10 positions match TRBD1. This CDR3 is built from 14 residues. Per germline, CDR1 LGHDT and CDR2 YNNKEL (reference sequence). After removal of 8 bases from V and 7 bases from J, the junction contained 7 bases not matched to a gene. The CDR3 DNA is TGTGCCAGCGCTCGACAGGGGGCTGGTGAAAAACTGTTTTTT. Amino acids: CASARQGAGEKLFF.

This chain uses TRBV19 with TRBJ1-5, with a possible D match to TRBD1 (6 bases). This CDR3 is built from 22 residues. V was cut by 2 bases and J by 0 bases, with 29 bases left in between. CDR1 is LNHDA, CDR2 SQIVND, per germline (reference sequence). CDR3 coding DNA: TGTGCCAGTAGTATAAGGGGGACGGGCAGGAGGAGATGGGGCTATAGCAATCAGCCCCAGCATTTT. Amino acid sequence: CASSIRGTGRRRWGYSNQPQHF.

This chain uses TRBV19 with TRBJ2-5; the D is unclear. The CDR3 has 14 residues. The germline V gene has CDR1 LNHDA and CDR2 SQIVND (reference sequence). V was trimmed by 1 base and J by 5 bases, leaving 11 bases between them. The CDR3 DNA reads as TGTGCCAGTAGTATAGGTGATGCCGGGGAGACCCAGTACTTC. Protein product: CASSIGDAGETQYF.

The V gene is TRBV2, the J gene TRBJ2-1; 7 bases agree with TRBD2. The germline V gene has CDR1 SNHLY and CDR2 FYNNEI. V was pared by 8 bases and J by 3 bases, with 10 bases of the junction left unmatched. This CDR3 is 15 amino acids long. The CDR3 nucleotides read TGTGCCAGCTTCTCCACGGGAGGAGGCTACAATGAGCAGTTCTTC. Translated, it gives CASFSTGGGYNEQFF.

This sequence joins TRBV19 and TRBJ2-5; the D gene is possibly TRBD1 (5 bases). CDR3 length equals 15 residues. V lost 3 bases and J lost 4, with 15 bases in between. Germline assignment: CDR1 LNHDA and CDR2 SQIVND (reference sequence). CDR3 DNA sequence: TGTGCCAGTAGTATCAGGGCGCAGGTAGCAGAGACCCAGTACTTC. Amino acids: CASSIRAQVAETQYF.

The chain joins TRBV5-1 to TRBJ2-3; 9 bases are a match to TRBD2. The germline CDR1 and CDR2 sequences are SGHRS and YFSETQ. Losses at the gene ends were 6 bases for V and 4 bases for J; bases not matched to a gene: 15. The CDR3 contains 17 residues. CDR3 nucleotides: TGCGCCAGCAAGCAGAATCTGGCGGGAGGGCCCGCAGATACGCAGTATTTT. It translates to CASKQNLAGGPADTQYF.

The chain couples TRBV19 to TRBJ2-3; D is perhaps TRBD2 (6 bases). V was pared by 1 base and J by 7 bases, with 15 bases between. CDR3 length: 15 residues. Germline values: CDR1 LNHDA, CDR2 SQIVND (reference sequence). This CDR3 reads CASSIARESRYTQYF. The CDR3 coding sequence is TGTGCCAGTAGTATAGCCCGGGAGAGTAGGTATACGCAGTATTTT. Filled out from reference TRBV19 and TRBJ2-3, the complete variable domain reads DGGITQSPKYLFRKEGQNVTLSCEQNLNHDAMYWYRQDPGQGLRLIYYSQIVNDFQKGDIAEGYSVSREKKESFPLTVTSAQKNPTAFYLCASSIARESRYTQYFGPGTRLTVL.

The rearrangement links TRBV27 to TRBJ2-7, with 7 bases aligning to TRBD1. The length of the CDR3 is 14 residues. The germline gives CDR1 MNHEY, CDR2 SMNVEV (reference sequence). The V and J ends lost 5 bases and 3 bases, in that order; junction bases with no gene match: 7. The CDR3 DNA sequence: TGTGCCAGCAGTAGGACAGGCAACCTCTACGAGCAGTACTTC. Amino acid sequence: CASSRTGNLYEQYF.

J is TRBJ2-1 and V is TRBV10-3; D is perhaps TRBD2 (6 bases). This CDR3 comprises 13 residues. Deletions cut 7 bases from V and 4 bases from J, with 11 bases between. The germline gives CDR1 ENHRY, CDR2 SYGVKD. Here the CDR3 reads CAITGTAYNEQFF. As DNA, the CDR3 is TGTGCCATCACCGGGACTGCGTACAATGAGCAGTTCTTC.

The rearrangement uses TRBV23-1 and TRBJ1-1; D is possibly TRBD1 (6 bases). TRBV23-1 is identified as an open reading frame with a role that is uncertain. The CDR3 runs to 9 residues. With 9 bases removed from V and 14 bases from J, the gap between germline ends came to 13 bases. The CDR3: CASRFQGFF. The CDR3 nucleotides read TGCGCCAGTCGGTTTCAGGGGTTCTTT.

The chain recombines TRBV29-1 with TRBJ2-3; TRBD1 matches 10 bases. The CDR3 covers 14 residues. The germline CDR1 and CDR2 sequences are SQVTM and ANQGSEA. V lost 1 base to trimming and J lost 2 bases; unmatched junction nucleotides: 0. The chain's CDR3 is CSVEGQGATDTQYF. The CDR3, as DNA: TGCAGCGTTGAAGGACAGGGGGCCACAGATACGCAGTATTTT.

V gene TRBV10-3 combines with J gene TRBJ2-5; the match to TRBD1 covers 7 bases. Germline V gene data show CDR1 as ENHRY and CDR2 as SYGVKD. V trimming: 0 bases; J trimming: 5 bases; junction bases outside the gene matches: 6. This CDR3 is 15 amino acids long. The CDR3 here is CAISESRGRGETQYF. CDR3 in DNA: TGTGCCATCAGTGAGTCGAGGGGGCGCGGGGAGACCCAGTACTTC.

The CDR3 coding sequence is TGTGCCAGCAGTTTATCGGCAGGGGGCAGTGGCTACACCTTC. Its protein product is CASSLSAGGSGYTF. The chain combines TRBV27 with TRBJ1-2; 8 nucleotides line up with TRBD1. This CDR3 comprises 14 residues. Trimming took 0 bases from V and 7 from J; bases not matched to a gene: 4. The germline gives CDR1 MNHEY, CDR2 SMNVEV (reference sequence).

The chain couples TRBV27 to TRBJ2-2, with D possibly being TRBD1 (6 bases). The CDR3 has 15 residues. With 6 bases removed from V and 3 bases from J, the gap between germline ends came to 14 bases. Germline lookup yields CDR1 MNHEY and CDR2 SMNVEV (reference sequence). CDR3 coding DNA: TGTGCCAGCAGACTTACCCGACAGGACACCGGGGAGCTGTTTTTT. Translated: CASRLTRQDTGELFF.

The chain uses TRBV2 and TRBJ2-3; tentative D call: TRBD1 (5 bases). Germline lookup yields CDR1 SNHLY and CDR2 FYNNEI. The CDR3 loop spans 15 amino acids. Trimming stripped 4 bases from V and 2 bases from J, with 13 bases between. This chain's CDR3 is CASSVQDTNTDTQYF. For the CDR3, the DNA is TGTGCCAGCAGTGTACAGGACACTAACACAGATACGCAGTATTTT. Drawing the rest from reference TRBV2 and TRBJ2-3, the complete variable domain is EPEVTQTPSHQVTQMGQEVILRCVPISNHLYFYWYRQILGQKVEFLVSFYNNEISEKSEIFDDQFSVERPDGSNFTLKIRSTKLEDSAMYFCASSVQDTNTDTQYFGPGTRLTVL.

The CDR3 region has the DNA TGTGCCAGCAGCTTAGTGGTGCGGGCTAGCACAGATACGCAGTATTTT. This codes for CASSLVVRASTDTQYF. The chain employs TRBV7-2 and TRBJ2-3; TRBD2 is a possible D gene (5 bases). The CDR3 runs 16 residues. Germline-derived CDR1 and CDR2 are SGHTA and FQGNSA. V was pared by 1 base and J by 0 bases, with 11 bases between.

This clone has just one count. The V and J genes are TRBV24-1 and TRBJ1-2; the D gene is possibly TRBD1 (6 bases). Germline lookup yields CDR1 KGHDR and CDR2 SFDVKD. The CDR3 runs 14 residues. V was shortened by 4 bases and J by 4 bases, with 12 bases between the two germline ends. Written as DNA, the CDR3 is TGTGCCACCAGTGAGCTGAGCAGGGGCTATGGCTACACCTTC. Translated, it gives CATSELSRGYGYTF.